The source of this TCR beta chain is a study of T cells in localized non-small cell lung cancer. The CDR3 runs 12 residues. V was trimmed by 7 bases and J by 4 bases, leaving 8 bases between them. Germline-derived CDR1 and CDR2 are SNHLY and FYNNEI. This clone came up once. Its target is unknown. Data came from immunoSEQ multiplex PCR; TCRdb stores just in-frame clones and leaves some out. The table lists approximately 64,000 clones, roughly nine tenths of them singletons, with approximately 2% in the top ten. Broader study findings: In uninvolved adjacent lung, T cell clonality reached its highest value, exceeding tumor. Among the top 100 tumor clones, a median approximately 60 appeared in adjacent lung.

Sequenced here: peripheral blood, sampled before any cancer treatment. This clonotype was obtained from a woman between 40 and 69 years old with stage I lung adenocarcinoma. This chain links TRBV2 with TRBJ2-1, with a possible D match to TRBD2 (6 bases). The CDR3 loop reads CASNRGYNEQFF. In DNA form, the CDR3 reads TGTGCCAGCAACCGGGGGTACAATGAGCAGTTCTTC.